This TCR beta chain was recovered during a study of blood T cell repertoires in COVID-19. Study-wide background: The United States, Italy and Spain supplied acute and convalescent COVID-19 samples.

Losses at the gene ends were 0 bases for V and 7 bases for J; bases not matched to a gene: 11. Germline V gene sequence: CDR1 MNHNS, CDR2 SASEGT. The CDR3 length is 17 residues. Methods used by the authors: By means of reference gene primer amplification, nucleated cell counts were estimated. The protocol was immunoSEQ multiplex PCR, while the TCRdb copy is restricted to in-frame clones and leaves out a portion. That table is the source of V, J and clone size, and D and trimming were worked out from the DNA. The sample lists 500,000 or so clones, roughly 87% seen once, with 0.65% to 0.9% in the top ten. Recovery among Cohort 3 donors was established by two negative PCRs, clearance, or symptom resolution.

Sequenced input: PBMCs or T cells enriched from blood (not recorded which). The chain links TRBV6-1 to TRBJ1-4, with TRBD1 matching over 7 bases. The receptor's source is a woman aged 18-30 years who had recovered from COVID-19. The CDR3 sequence is CASSEAPGQVDGEKLFF. The DNA of the CDR3 is TGTGCCAGCAGTGAAGCGCCTGGACAGGTTGATGGTGAAAAACTGTTTTTT.